The 3 T cell receptor beta chains below were found in one sample sequenced in a study of OX40 agonist ivuxolimab in advanced cancers. Profiling relied on immunoSEQ multiplex PCR, and the TCRdb table lists in-frame clones only, not all of them. The sample holds some 41,000 clones, about 90% seen once. Source: CD4+ or CD8+ T cells sorted from blood, taken in a trial of the OX40 agonist ivuxolimab. The receptors derive from an adult with an advanced solid tumor such as melanoma, head and neck, liver or kidney cancer.

This rearrangement joins TRBV18 to TRBJ2-7, with D possibly being TRBD2 (6 bases). CDR1 is KGHSH, CDR2 LQKENI, per germline. The CDR3 spans 16 residues. Trimming took off 3 bases at V and 5 bases at J, with 20 bases between the two ends. As DNA, the CDR3 is TGTGCCAGCTCACCGACCCCGGGAGACTCCTTGGACGAGCAGTACTTC. This sequence encodes CASSPTPGDSLDEQYF.

The V call is TRBV19, the J call TRBJ2-5; no clear D. Germline-derived CDR1 and CDR2 are LNHDA and SQIVND (reference sequence). CDR3 size: 12 residues. V dropped 1 base and J dropped 4 bases, with 4 bases sitting between them. The CDR3 spells CASSIGGETQYF. CDR3 coding DNA: TGTGCCAGTAGTATAGGCGGAGAGACCCAGTACTTC.

The chain uses TRBV28 and TRBJ1-1, with a possible D match to TRBD1 (6 bases). V lost 6 bases to trimming and J lost 9 bases, with 14 bases between them. The CDR3 sequence is 12 residues long. Germline CDR1 and CDR2: MDHEN and SYDVKM. This CDR3 is CASSQWDTQAFF. The DNA for the CDR3 is TGTGCCAGCAGCCAATGGGACACCCAAGCTTTCTTT.